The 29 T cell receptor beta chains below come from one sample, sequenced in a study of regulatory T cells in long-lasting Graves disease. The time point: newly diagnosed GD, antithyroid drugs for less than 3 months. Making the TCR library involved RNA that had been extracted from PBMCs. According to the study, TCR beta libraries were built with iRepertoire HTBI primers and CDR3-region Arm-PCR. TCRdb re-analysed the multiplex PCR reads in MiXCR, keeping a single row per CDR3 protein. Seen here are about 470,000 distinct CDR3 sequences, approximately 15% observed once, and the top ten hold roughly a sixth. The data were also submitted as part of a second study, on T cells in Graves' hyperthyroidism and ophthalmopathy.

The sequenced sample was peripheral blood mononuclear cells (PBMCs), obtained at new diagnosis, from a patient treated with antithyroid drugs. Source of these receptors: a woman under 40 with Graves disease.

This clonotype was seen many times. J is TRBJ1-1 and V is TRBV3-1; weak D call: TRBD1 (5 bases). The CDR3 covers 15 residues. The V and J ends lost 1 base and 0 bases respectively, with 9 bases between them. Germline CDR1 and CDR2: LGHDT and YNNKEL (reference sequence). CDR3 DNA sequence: TGTGCCAGCAGCCAAGTTCCAGGGATGAACACTGAAGCTTTCTTT. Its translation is CASSQVPGMNTEAFF.

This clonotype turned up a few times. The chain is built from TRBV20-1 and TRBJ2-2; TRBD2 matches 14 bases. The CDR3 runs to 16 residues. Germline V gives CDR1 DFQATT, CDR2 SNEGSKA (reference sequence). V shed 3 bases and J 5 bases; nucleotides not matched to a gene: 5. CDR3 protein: CSARGGLAGATGELFF. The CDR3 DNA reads TGCAGTGCTAGGGGGGGACTAGCGGGAGCAACCGGGGAGCTGTTTTTT.

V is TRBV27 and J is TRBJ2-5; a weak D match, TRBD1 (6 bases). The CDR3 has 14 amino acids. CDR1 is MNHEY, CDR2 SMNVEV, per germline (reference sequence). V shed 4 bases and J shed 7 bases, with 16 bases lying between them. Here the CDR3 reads CASSSQQGFGTQYF. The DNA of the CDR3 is TGTGCCAGCAGTTCCCAACAGGGCTTCGGGACCCAGTACTTC.

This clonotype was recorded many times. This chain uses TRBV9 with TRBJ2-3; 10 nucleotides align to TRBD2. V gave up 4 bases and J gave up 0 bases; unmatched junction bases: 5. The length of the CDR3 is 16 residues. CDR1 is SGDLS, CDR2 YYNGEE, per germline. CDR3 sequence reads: CASSPGLAYSTDTQYF. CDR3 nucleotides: TGTGCCAGCAGCCCGGGACTAGCGTATAGCACAGATACGCAGTATTTT.

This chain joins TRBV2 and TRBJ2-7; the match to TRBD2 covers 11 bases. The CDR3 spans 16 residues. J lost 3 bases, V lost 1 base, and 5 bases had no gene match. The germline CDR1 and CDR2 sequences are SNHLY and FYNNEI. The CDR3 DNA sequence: TGTGCCAGCAGTGAAGTGATGACTAGCGGGGTCTACGAGCAGTACTTC. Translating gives CASSEVMTSGVYEQYF.

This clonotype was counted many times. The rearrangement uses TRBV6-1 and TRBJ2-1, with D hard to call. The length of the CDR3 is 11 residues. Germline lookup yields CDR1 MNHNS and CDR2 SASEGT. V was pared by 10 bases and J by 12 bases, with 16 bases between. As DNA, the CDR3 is TGTGCCACGTATCCAACCCTCTGGCAGTTCTTC. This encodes CATYPTLWQFF.

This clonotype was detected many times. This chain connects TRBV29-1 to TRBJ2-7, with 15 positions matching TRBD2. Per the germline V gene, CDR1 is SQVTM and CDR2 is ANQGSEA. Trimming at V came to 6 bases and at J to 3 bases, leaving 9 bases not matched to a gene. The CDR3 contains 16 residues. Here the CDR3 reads CSVKAGTSGGSYEQYF. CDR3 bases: TGCAGCGTCAAAGCCGGGACTAGCGGGGGGAGCTACGAGCAGTACTTC.

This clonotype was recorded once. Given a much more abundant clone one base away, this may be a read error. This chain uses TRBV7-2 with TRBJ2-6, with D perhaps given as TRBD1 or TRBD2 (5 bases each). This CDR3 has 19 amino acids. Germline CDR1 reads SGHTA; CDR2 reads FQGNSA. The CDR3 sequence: CAGYELGQGPRSGANILTF. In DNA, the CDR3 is TGTGCCGGATACGAATTAGGGCAGGGACCACGCTCTGGGGCCAACATCCTGACTTTC.

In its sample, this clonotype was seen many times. The DNA of the CDR3 is TGTGCCACCAGTGATTTCGACAGGGCTGACACCGGGGAGCTGTTTTTT. Residues: CATSDFDRADTGELFF. The chain is built from TRBV24-1 and TRBJ2-2; 7 positions match TRBD1. The CDR3 loop spans 16 amino acids. CDR1 and CDR2 (germline): KGHDR, SFDVKD. Trimming removed 1 base from V and 3 bases from J; junction bases left unmatched: 4.

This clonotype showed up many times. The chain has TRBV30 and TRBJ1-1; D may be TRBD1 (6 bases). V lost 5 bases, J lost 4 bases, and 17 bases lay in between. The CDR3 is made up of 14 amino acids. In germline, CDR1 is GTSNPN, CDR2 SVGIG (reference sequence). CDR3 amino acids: CAWAPWLGGTEAFF. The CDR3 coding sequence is TGTGCCTGGGCCCCGTGGTTAGGGGGCACTGAAGCTTTCTTT. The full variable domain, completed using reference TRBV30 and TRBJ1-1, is SQTIHQWPATLVQPVGSPLSLECTVEGTSNPNLYWYRQAAGRGLQLLFYSVGIGQISSEVPQNLSASRPQDRQFILSSKKLLLSDSGFYLCAWAPWLGGTEAFFGQGTRLTVV.

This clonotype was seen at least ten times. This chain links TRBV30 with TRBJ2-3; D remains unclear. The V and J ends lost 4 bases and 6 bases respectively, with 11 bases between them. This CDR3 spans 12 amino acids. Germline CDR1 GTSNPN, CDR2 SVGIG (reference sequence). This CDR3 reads CAWTRSGDTQYF. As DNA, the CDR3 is TGTGCCTGGACCAGATCCGGGGATACGCAGTATTTT.

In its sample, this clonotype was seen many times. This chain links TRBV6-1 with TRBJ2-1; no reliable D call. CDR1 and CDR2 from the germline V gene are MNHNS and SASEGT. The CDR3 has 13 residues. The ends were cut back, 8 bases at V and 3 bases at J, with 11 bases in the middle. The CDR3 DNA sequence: TGTGCCAGCGGTCAGACACTCTACAATGAGCAGTTCTTC. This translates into CASGQTLYNEQFF.

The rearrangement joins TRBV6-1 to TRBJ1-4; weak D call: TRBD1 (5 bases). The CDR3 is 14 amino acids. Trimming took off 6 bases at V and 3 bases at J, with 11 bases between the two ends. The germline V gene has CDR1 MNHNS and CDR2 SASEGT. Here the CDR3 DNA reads TGTGCCAGCAGCGTAGGGGCGGCTAATGAAAAACTGTTTTTT. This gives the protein CASSVGAANEKLFF.

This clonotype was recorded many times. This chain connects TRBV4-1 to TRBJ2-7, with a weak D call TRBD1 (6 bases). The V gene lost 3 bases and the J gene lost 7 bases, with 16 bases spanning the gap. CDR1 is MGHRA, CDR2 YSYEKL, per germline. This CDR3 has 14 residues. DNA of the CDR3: TGCGCCAGCAGCCAGGCGGACAGCCGGTGGGAGCAGTACTTC. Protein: CASSQADSRWEQYF.

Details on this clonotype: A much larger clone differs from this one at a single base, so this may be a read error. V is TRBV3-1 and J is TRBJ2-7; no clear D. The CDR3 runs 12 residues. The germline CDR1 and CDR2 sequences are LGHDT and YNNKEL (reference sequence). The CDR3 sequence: CARSQSGYEQYF. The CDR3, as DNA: TGTGCCCGCAGCCAATCCGGGTACGAGCAGTACTTC.

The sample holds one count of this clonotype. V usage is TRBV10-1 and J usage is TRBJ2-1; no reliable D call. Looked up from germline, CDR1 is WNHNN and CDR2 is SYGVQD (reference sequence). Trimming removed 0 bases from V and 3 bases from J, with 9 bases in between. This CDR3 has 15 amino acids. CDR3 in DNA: TGCGCCAGCAGTGAGTCCCGGTGGAGCTACAATGAGCAGTTCTTC. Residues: CASSESRWSYNEQFF.

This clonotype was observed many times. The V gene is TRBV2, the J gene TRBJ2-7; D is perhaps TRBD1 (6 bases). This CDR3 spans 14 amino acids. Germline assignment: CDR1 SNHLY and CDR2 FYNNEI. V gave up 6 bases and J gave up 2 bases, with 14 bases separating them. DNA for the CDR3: TGTGCCAGCAGCCCCAGGGGCCCCACCTACGAGCAGTACTTC. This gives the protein CASSPRGPTYEQYF.

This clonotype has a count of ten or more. For the CDR3, the DNA is TGTGCCAGCAGCTTAATGGTGTTGGGACTAGCGGGAGCAGTAGATACGCAGTATTTT. Amino acid sequence: CASSLMVLGLAGAVDTQYF. The genes are TRBV11-3 and TRBJ2-3; TRBD2 aligns across 14 bases. The CDR3 runs to 19 residues. Germline CDR1 SGHNT, CDR2 YENEEA. V lost 2 bases to trimming and J lost 5 bases; unmatched junction nucleotides: 12.

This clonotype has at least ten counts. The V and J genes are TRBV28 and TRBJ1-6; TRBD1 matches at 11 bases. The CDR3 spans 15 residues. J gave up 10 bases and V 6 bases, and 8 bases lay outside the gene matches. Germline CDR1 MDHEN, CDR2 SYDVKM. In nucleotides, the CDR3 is TGTGCCAGCAGACCTGCCGGGACAGGGGGGTCACCCCTCCACTTT. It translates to CASRPAGTGGSPLHF.

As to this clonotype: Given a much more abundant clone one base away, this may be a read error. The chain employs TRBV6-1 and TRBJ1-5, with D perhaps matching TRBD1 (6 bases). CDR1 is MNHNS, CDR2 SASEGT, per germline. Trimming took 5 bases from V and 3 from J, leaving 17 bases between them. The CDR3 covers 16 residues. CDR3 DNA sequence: TGTGCCAGCAGTCGTGACAGGTCCCCAAACAATCAGCCCCAGCATTTT. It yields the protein CASSRDRSPNNQPQHF.

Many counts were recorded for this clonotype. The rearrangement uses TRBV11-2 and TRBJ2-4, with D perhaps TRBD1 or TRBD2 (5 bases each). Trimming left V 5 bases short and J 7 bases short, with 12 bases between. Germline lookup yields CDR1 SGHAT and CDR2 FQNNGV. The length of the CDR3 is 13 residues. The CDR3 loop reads CASSLSEGNIQYF. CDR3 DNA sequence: TGTGCCAGCAGCCTGTCTGAGGGGAACATTCAGTACTTC.

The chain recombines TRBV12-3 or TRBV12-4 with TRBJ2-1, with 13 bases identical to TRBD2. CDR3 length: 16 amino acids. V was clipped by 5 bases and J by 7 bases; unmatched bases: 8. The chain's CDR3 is CASSPRTSGSGNEQFF. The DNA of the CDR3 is TGTGCCAGCAGTCCCCGGACTAGCGGGAGTGGAAATGAGCAGTTCTTC.

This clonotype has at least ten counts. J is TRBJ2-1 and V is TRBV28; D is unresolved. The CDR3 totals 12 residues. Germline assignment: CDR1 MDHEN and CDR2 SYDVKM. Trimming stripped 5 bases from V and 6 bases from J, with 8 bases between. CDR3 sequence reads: CASSPSVNEQFF. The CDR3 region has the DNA TGTGCCAGCAGTCCCTCGGTCAATGAGCAGTTCTTC.

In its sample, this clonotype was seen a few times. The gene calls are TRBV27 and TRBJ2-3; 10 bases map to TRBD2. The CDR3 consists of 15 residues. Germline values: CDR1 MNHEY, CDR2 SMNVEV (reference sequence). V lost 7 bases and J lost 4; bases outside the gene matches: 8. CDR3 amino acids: CASMPSGSIADTQYF. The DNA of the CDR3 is TGTGCCAGCATGCCTAGCGGGAGCATAGCAGATACGCAGTATTTT.

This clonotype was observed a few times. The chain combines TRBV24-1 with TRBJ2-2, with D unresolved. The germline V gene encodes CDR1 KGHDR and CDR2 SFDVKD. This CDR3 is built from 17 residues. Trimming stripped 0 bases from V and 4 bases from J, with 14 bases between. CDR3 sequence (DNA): TGTGCCACCAGTGATTTGACCCCCGGGCCCATCACCGGGGAGCTGTTTTTT. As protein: CATSDLTPGPITGELFF.

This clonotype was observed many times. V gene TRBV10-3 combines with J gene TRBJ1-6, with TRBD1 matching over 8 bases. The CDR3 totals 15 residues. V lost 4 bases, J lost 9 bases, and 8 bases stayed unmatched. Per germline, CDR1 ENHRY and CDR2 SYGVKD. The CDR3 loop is CAISGTTGDGSPLHF. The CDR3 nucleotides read TGTGCCATCAGTGGCACGACAGGGGACGGTTCACCCCTCCACTTT.

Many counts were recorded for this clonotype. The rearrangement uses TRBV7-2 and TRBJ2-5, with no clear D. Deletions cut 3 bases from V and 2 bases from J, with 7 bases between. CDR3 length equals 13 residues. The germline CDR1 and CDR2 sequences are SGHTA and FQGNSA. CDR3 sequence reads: CASSLWVQETQYF. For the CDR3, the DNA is TGTGCCAGCAGCTTGTGGGTACAAGAGACCCAGTACTTC.

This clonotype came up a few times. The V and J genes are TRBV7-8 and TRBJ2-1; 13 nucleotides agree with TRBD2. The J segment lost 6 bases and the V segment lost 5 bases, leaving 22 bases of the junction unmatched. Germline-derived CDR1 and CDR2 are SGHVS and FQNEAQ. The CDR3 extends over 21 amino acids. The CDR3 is CASSTGPTLAGGPRISNEQFF. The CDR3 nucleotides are TGTGCCAGCAGCACTGGACCGACACTAGCGGGAGGGCCTAGAATAAGCAATGAGCAGTTCTTC.

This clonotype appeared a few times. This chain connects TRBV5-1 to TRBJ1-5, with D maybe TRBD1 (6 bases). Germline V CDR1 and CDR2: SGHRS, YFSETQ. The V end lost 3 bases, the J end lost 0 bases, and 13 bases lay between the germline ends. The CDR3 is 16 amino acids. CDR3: CASSSGQIGSNQPQHF. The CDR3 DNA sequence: TGCGCCAGCAGCTCCGGACAGATCGGTAGCAATCAGCCCCAGCATTTT.